One and the same sample provided the 3 T cell receptor beta chains below, sequenced in a study of type 1 and type 2 diabetes patients. Amplification started from genomic DNA. Multiplex PCR with 30 forward and 13 reverse primers amplified the TCR beta CDR3. TCRdb used MiXCR to reprocess the multiplex PCR reads, holding one entry per CDR3 protein. The sample includes a few hundred thousand distinct CDR3 sequences, 47% of them seen just once. Input material: peripheral blood mononuclear cells (PBMCs). These receptors were taken from a man between 18 and 29 years old with type 2 diabetes.

The chain has TRBV7-3 and TRBJ2-3, with a possible D match to TRBD2 (5 bases). Per the germline V gene, CDR1 is SGHTA and CDR2 is FQGTGA. The V gene lost 1 base and the J gene lost 0 bases, with 11 bases spanning the gap. There are 16 residues in the CDR3. The CDR3 spells CASSLNRGGSTDTQYF. The CDR3 region has the DNA TGTGCCAGCAGCTTAAACCGGGGTGGTAGCACAGATACGCAGTATTTT.

This clonotype was seen a handful of times. V gene TRBV29-1 combines with J gene TRBJ2-3; no clear D. Trimming removed 3 bases from V and 2 bases from J, with 9 bases in between. This CDR3 region has 13 residues. CDR1 SQVTM and CDR2 ANQGSEA come from the germline V gene. CDR3 in DNA: TGCAGCGTTGAGGACGGGTACACAGATACGCAGTATTTT. Translation gives CSVEDGYTDTQYF.

Note on this clonotype: At one end, the junction sequence differs from germline, possibly due to a read error. The chain uses TRBV2 and TRBJ2-2; tentative D call: TRBD2 (6 bases). Germline V gene lookup returns CDR1 SNHLY and CDR2 FYNNEI. This CDR3 has 16 amino acids. The DNA for the CDR3 is TGTGCCAGCAGTGAATCGGGACTCCGGAACACCGGGGAGCTGCTTTTT. Amino acid sequence: CASSESGLRNTGELLF.